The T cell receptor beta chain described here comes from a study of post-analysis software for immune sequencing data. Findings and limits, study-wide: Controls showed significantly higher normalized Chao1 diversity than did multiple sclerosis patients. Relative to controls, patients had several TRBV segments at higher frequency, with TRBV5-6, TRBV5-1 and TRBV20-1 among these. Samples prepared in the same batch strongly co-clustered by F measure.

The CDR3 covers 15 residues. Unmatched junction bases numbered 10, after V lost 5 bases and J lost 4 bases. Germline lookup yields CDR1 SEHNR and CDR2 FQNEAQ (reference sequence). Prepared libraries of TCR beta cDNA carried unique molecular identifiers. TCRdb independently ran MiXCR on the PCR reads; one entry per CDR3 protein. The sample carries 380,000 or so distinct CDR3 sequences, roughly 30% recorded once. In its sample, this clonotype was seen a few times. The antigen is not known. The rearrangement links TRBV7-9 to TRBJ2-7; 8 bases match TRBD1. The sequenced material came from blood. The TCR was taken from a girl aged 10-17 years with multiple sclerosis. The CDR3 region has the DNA TGTGCCAGCAGCCAAGATTGGGACAGGTCGTACGAGCAGTACTTC. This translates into CASSQDWDRSYEQYF.